This TCR beta chain comes out of a study of blood T cell repertoires in COVID-19. For the study at large: Sources were T cells, B-cell-depleted T cells, or PBMCs; the material itself was cDNA or gDNA.

Method: immunoSEQ multiplex PCR; TCRdb's copy keeps in-frame clones and lacks some. This table holds 250,000 or so clones, 85% found once. Germline assignment: CDR1 SGHRS and CDR2 YFSETQ. V lost 3 bases and J 0 bases, leaving 13 bases between the germline ends. This CDR3 has 16 amino acids. The receptor comes from a woman aged 50 to 65 who had been exposed to COVID-19. The sample was PBMCs or T cells enriched from blood (not recorded which). V usage is TRBV5-1 and J usage is TRBJ1-3; no firm D call. As DNA, the CDR3 is TGCGCCAGCAGCTCGCGTGGCGCTAGCTCTGGAAACACCATATATTTT. Protein product: CASSSRGASSGNTIYF.